This TCR beta chain comes out of a study of T-cell memory formation after mild COVID-19. Study background: The TCR clusters were mostly specific to one donor.

Study results and limitations: Researchers could not confirm that second-wave clones peaking on day 37 targeted SARS-CoV-2.

Constant-segment primers served in 5'RACE that generated TCR alpha and TCR beta cDNA libraries bearing sample barcodes and UMIs. TCRdb passed the 5' RACE reads through MiXCR, listing each CDR3 protein once. The profile shows roughly 280,000 distinct CDR3 sequences, 15% to 20% of them singletons. This clonotype was detected a few times. Its antigen is undetermined. The source is a man younger than 35 who had mild COVID-19 (a few samples of this study predate the infection). Cell type and time point are not known. Sequenced input: PBMCs or a T cell subset sorted from them (not recorded which).

The CDR3, as DNA: TGTGCCAGCACCCAAACGAGGGTTGGGTATTATGGCTACACCTTC. Its translation is CASTQTRVGYYGYTF. The chain is built from TRBV6-2 or TRBV6-3 and TRBJ1-2, with D unresolved. The germline V gene has CDR1 MNHEY and CDR2 SVGEGT. The length of the CDR3 is 15 residues. Trimming took 7 bases from V and 5 from J, leaving 20 bases between them.